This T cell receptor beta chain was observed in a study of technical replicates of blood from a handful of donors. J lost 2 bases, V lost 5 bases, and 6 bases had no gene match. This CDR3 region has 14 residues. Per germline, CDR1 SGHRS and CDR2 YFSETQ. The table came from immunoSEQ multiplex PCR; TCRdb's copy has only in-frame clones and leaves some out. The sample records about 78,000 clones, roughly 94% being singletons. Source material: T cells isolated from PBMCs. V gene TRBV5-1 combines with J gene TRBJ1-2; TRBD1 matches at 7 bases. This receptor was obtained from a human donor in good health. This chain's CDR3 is CASSYGQANYGYTF. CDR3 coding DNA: TGCGCCAGCAGTTACGGACAGGCCAACTATGGCTACACCTTC.